This T cell receptor beta chain is from a study of blood T cell repertoires in COVID-19. Using immunoSEQ multiplex PCR, the repertoire was profiled, and TCRdb retains in-frame clones only, with some absent. The sample holds hundreds of thousands of clones, around 82% seen once. Between the trimmed V and J ends, which lost 0 bases and 2 bases, there was a span of 5 bases. The germline V gene has CDR1 SGDLS and CDR2 YYNGEE. The CDR3 totals 14 residues. Participant reports of clinical history set cohort assignment. The TCR originated in a man between 25 and 39 years old with acute COVID-19. The V and J genes are TRBV9 and TRBJ2-2; no clear D. The material sequenced was PBMCs or T cells enriched from blood (not recorded which). CDR3 in amino acids: CASSVVYNTGELFF. The CDR3 nucleotides read TGTGCCAGCAGCGTAGTGTATAACACCGGGGAGCTGTTTTTT.